The 20 T cell receptor beta chains given below trace back to one sample, sequenced in a study of blood T cell repertoires in COVID-19. TCRdb's table, derived via immunoSEQ multiplex PCR, lists solely in-frame clones and lacks some. The repertoire holds about 300,000 clones, with about 91% as singletons. Material: peripheral blood. The receptor set was obtained from a woman under 40 with COVID-19, enrolled during active disease.

The chain uses TRBV7-2 and TRBJ1-1, with 8 bases that match TRBD1. The germline V gene encodes CDR1 SGHTA and CDR2 FQGNSA. V was clipped by 3 bases and J by 5 bases; unmatched bases: 5. CDR3 length: 14 amino acids. The CDR3: CASSLAGGTTEAFF. The CDR3 DNA follows: TGTGCCAGCAGCTTGGCAGGGGGCACGACTGAAGCTTTCTTT.

The CDR3 sequence is CASSSGDSHQETQYF. The CDR3 bases are TGTGCCAGCAGTTCGGGGGACAGCCACCAAGAGACCCAGTACTTC. The V call is TRBV11-3, the J call TRBJ2-5, with D perhaps TRBD1 (7 bases). The V gene's germline CDR1 is SGHNT and CDR2 YENEEA. The length of the CDR3 is 15 residues. V was cut by 6 bases and J by 0 bases, with 14 bases left in between.

The rearrangement uses TRBV28 and TRBJ2-5, with 8 bases that match TRBD2. Germline V gene lookup returns CDR1 MDHEN and CDR2 SYDVKM. This CDR3 region has 12 residues. After removal of 10 bases from V and 5 bases from J, the junction contained 6 bases not matched to a gene. The CDR3 spells CATRGGWETQYF. The CDR3, as DNA: TGTGCCACCCGGGGGGGTTGGGAGACCCAGTACTTC.

V is TRBV7-2 and J is TRBJ2-2, with D perhaps TRBD2 (7 bases). V was cut by 5 bases and J by 7 bases, with 20 bases left in between. This CDR3 has 16 residues. CDR1 is SGHTA and CDR2 is FQGNSA in the germline V gene. The DNA for the CDR3 is TGTGCCAGCAGCAACCGCCGGGGGGCTCACAACGGGGAGCTGTTTTTT. Translating it yields CASSNRRGAHNGELFF.

The rearrangement links TRBV20-1 to TRBJ1-6; no definite D call. The V and J ends lost 0 bases and 12 bases respectively, with 6 bases between them. Germline CDR1 DFQATT, CDR2 SNEGSKA (reference sequence). This CDR3 contains 11 residues. The CDR3: CSARESGPLHF. DNA of the CDR3: TGCAGTGCTAGAGAATCGGGACCCCTCCACTTT.

The rearrangement uses TRBV9 and TRBJ2-7, with 10 positions matching TRBD1. Trimming removed 1 base from V and 6 bases from J; junction bases left unmatched: 10. This CDR3 contains 16 residues. Germline V CDR1 and CDR2: SGDLS, YYNGEE. The CDR3 DNA follows: TGTGCCAGCAGCGTAAAGATTGGGACAGGGGTCTCCGAGCAGTACTTC. Translated, it gives CASSVKIGTGVSEQYF. Full variable domain (remainder filled in from reference TRBV9 and TRBJ2-7): DSGVTQTPKHLITATGQRVTLRCSPRSGDLSVYWYQQSLDQGLQFLIQYYNGEERAKGNILERFSAQQFPDLHSELNLSSLELGDSALYFCASSVKIGTGVSEQYFGPGTRLTVT.

The V call is TRBV7-2, the J call TRBJ2-7; tentative D call: TRBD2 (7 bases). The CDR3 extends over 14 amino acids. Germline V gene data show CDR1 as SGHTA and CDR2 as FQGNSA. Trimming took off 4 bases at V and 6 bases at J, with 16 bases between the two ends. The CDR3 DNA follows: TGTGCCAGCAGCTCCGGGGGGCCAATCCTCGAGCAGTACTTC. Translated, it gives CASSSGGPILEQYF.

This chain links TRBV4-1 with TRBJ1-2; possibly TRBD1 for D (5 bases). The CDR3 contains 16 residues. CDR1 MGHRA and CDR2 YSYEKL come from the germline V gene. The V and J ends lost 0 bases and 4 bases respectively, with 15 bases between them. CDR3 loop: CASSQDNRKGLYGYTF. The DNA for the CDR3 is TGCGCCAGCAGCCAAGATAACAGGAAGGGGCTCTATGGCTACACCTTC.

The V and J genes are TRBV10-2 and TRBJ2-7; a possible D gene is TRBD1 (5 bases). Trimming removed 8 bases from V and 3 bases from J, with 20 bases in between. CDR1 WSHSY and CDR2 SAAADI come from the germline V gene. The CDR3 runs to 15 residues. The CDR3 DNA sequence: TGCGCCAGCTTAACTCGACAGATCTCATACTACGAGCAGTACGTC. Translated: CASLTRQISYYEQYV.

This clone has a single count. The chain carries TRBV30 and TRBJ2-5, with D possibly being TRBD2 (7 bases). The CDR3 contains 16 residues. V gave up 2 bases and J gave up 0 bases, with 16 bases separating them. The germline V gene has CDR1 GTSNPN and CDR2 SVGIG (reference sequence). The CDR3, as DNA: TGTGCCTGGAGTCAAAAGGGGGGGGCCAACCAAGAGACCCAGTACTTC. Protein product: CAWSQKGGANQETQYF.

This clone was found a few times. The chain uses TRBV18 and TRBJ1-4; D perhaps matches TRBD1 (5 bases). This CDR3 has 14 amino acids. Germline V gene sequence: CDR1 KGHSH, CDR2 LQKENI. The ends were cut back, 3 bases at V and 10 bases at J, with 15 bases in the middle. The DNA for the CDR3 is TGTGCCAGCTCACCTAATAGTAACGGGGGAAAACTGTTTTTT. This sequence encodes CASSPNSNGGKLFF.

This chain links TRBV27 with TRBJ2-1; 14 nucleotides align to TRBD2. This CDR3 is 20 amino acids long. The V segment lost 0 bases and the J segment 5 bases; nucleotides outside the gene matches: 12. Germline V gene sequence: CDR1 MNHEY, CDR2 SMNVEV (reference sequence). CDR3 coding DNA: TGTGCCAGCAGTTTATCGGGACTAGCGGGGGAGAACTCCCGGAACAATGAGCAGTTCTTC. The encoded protein is CASSLSGLAGENSRNNEQFF.

The rearrangement joins TRBV5-1 to TRBJ2-3; D is undetermined. Between the trimmed V and J ends, which lost 4 bases and 2 bases, there was a span of 14 bases. The CDR3 runs 15 residues. The germline CDR1 and CDR2 sequences are SGHRS and YFSETQ. DNA of the CDR3: TGCGCCAGCAGCGAGACGCAGAGGATCACAGATACGCAGTATTTT. Protein: CASSETQRITDTQYF.

This clone was seen just once. This sequence joins TRBV18 and TRBJ2-3; TRBD2 aligns across 7 bases. Germline CDR1 KGHSH, CDR2 LQKENI. This CDR3 is 14 amino acids long. With V trimmed by 2 bases and J by 4 bases, 3 bases remained unmatched. The CDR3 coding sequence is TGTGCCAGCTCACCAGGGGGGGAGTCAGATACGCAGTATTTT. It translates to CASSPGGESDTQYF.

The chain recombines TRBV19 with TRBJ1-1; 9 positions agree with TRBD1. Germline loops: CDR1 LNHDA, CDR2 SQIVND (reference sequence). V was pared by 4 bases and J by 0 bases, with 3 bases of the junction left unmatched. There are 15 residues in the CDR3. CDR3 amino acids: CASSRGQGLNTEAFF. The CDR3 DNA reads TGTGCCAGTAGTAGGGGACAGGGATTGAACACTGAAGCTTTCTTT.

The rearrangement joins TRBV5-4 to TRBJ1-2; D gene ambiguous. The CDR3 spans 14 residues. The V end was cut by 6 bases, the J end by 2 bases, with 14 bases between. From germline, CDR1 is SGHNT and CDR2 YYREEE (reference sequence). CDR3 nucleotide sequence: TGTGCCAGCAACCGTGGGCAAACCAACTATGGCTACACCTTC. This translates into CASNRGQTNYGYTF.

This clone showed up just once. V is TRBV7-9 and J is TRBJ1-4, with D possibly matching TRBD1 (6 bases). Between the trimmed V and J ends, which lost 5 bases and 8 bases, there was a span of 15 bases. The germline V gene has CDR1 SEHNR and CDR2 FQNEAQ (reference sequence). CDR3 length: 14 residues. The CDR3, as DNA: TGTGCCAGCAGCCGCGTGGGGGCCGGGGAAAAACTGTTTTTT. Protein product: CASSRVGAGEKLFF.

The V call is TRBV4-2, the J call TRBJ1-5; 7 bases fit TRBD1. This CDR3 has 14 amino acids. Germline CDR1 LGHNA, CDR2 YNFKEQ. The J segment lost 4 bases and the V segment lost 4 bases, leaving 4 bases of the junction unmatched. The CDR3 sequence: CASSPKTGNQPQHF. The CDR3, as DNA: TGTGCCAGCAGCCCAAAGACAGGGAATCAGCCCCAGCATTTT.

The genes are TRBV5-5 and TRBJ2-7, with 7 bases that match TRBD1. The CDR3 is made up of 15 amino acids. The V and J ends lost 4 bases and 2 bases, in that order; junction bases with no gene match: 9. Germline V lookup: CDR1 SGHKS, CDR2 YYEKEE (reference sequence). Written as DNA, the CDR3 is TGTGCCAGCAGCCCGGGACCGGGACAGACCTACGAGCAGTACTTC. This encodes CASSPGPGQTYEQYF.

This sequence joins TRBV7-9 and TRBJ1-1, with D possibly being TRBD1 (5 bases). Trimming pared 1 base from V and 11 bases from J, leaving 11 bases between. The CDR3 has 12 amino acids. CDR1 is SEHNR, CDR2 FQNEAQ, per germline (reference sequence). The CDR3 region is CASSLGGGVAFF. For the CDR3, the DNA is TGTGCCAGCAGCTTAGGGGGAGGGGTGGCTTTCTTT.